Below, 21 T cell receptor beta chains from the same sample are listed, as sequenced in a study of cytomegalovirus exposure and HLA in healthy donors. PCR involved 60 Vbeta and 13 Jbeta primers. This table comes from immunoSEQ multiplex PCR, and its TCRdb copy is limited to in-frame clones, with some not included. The data show around 100,000 clones, with roughly four fifths seen just once and around 6% held by the top ten. Sequencing was carried out using PBMCs. The source of these receptors is a young woman in good health and CMV-seropositive.

This clone was counted between two and nine times. This rearrangement joins TRBV27 to TRBJ1-3, with 8 bases aligning to TRBD1. The length of the CDR3 is 14 residues. The ends lost 6 bases at V and 2 bases at J; junction bases unmatched: 3. Looked up from germline, CDR1 is MNHEY and CDR2 is SMNVEV (reference sequence). This CDR3 reads CASSLRGPGNTIYF. The CDR3 bases are TGTGCCAGCAGCCTCAGGGGGCCTGGAAACACCATATATTTT.

The chain is built from TRBV10-2 and TRBJ2-7, with 8 nucleotides matching TRBD2. The CDR3 sequence is 13 residues long. CDR1 and CDR2 (germline): WSHSY, SAAADI. Losses at the gene ends were 8 bases for V and 1 base for J; bases not matched to a gene: 4. The CDR3 is CASRAGGSYEQYF. CDR3 nucleotides: TGCGCCAGCCGGGCGGGAGGATCCTACGAGCAGTACTTC.

V usage is TRBV4-1 and J usage is TRBJ1-2, with D possibly TRBD1 on 5 matching bases. Germline CDR1 MGHRA, CDR2 YSYEKL. The CDR3 spans 14 residues. The ends were cut back, 5 bases at V and 7 bases at J, with 17 bases in the middle. The CDR3 DNA follows: TGCGCCAGCAGCGGTCCGGGGGGAGCCGTTGGCTACACCTTC. Its protein is CASSGPGGAVGYTF.

This clone was found a few times. The V call is TRBV6-5, the J call TRBJ1-1; TRBD1 agrees at 8 bases. Germline assignment: CDR1 MNHEY and CDR2 SVGAGI. V gave up 5 bases and J gave up 8 bases; unmatched junction bases: 4. The CDR3 length is 12 residues. The CDR3 DNA reads TGTGCCAGCAGTCTTGGACAGGGAGAAGCTTTCTTT. Protein product: CASSLGQGEAFF.

The V call is TRBV7-3, the J call TRBJ2-1; 12 bases are a match to TRBD2. The length of the CDR3 is 15 residues. V shed 5 bases, J shed 10 bases, and the junction held 9 bases outside the gene matches. Germline-derived CDR1 and CDR2 are SGHTA and FQGTGA. The CDR3 sequence is CASSPLAGGPREQFF. The DNA for the CDR3 is TGTGCCAGCAGCCCCCTAGCGGGGGGGCCGCGGGAGCAGTTCTTC.

The rearrangement joins TRBV30 to TRBJ1-1; maybe TRBD1 (6 bases). The V gene lost 4 bases and the J gene lost 6 bases, with 18 bases spanning the gap. There are 14 residues in the CDR3. Germline V gene lookup returns CDR1 GTSNPN and CDR2 SVGIG (reference sequence). CDR3 protein: CAWISWRSGAEAFF. The CDR3 DNA follows: TGTGCCTGGATCAGTTGGAGATCAGGGGCTGAAGCTTTCTTT. The full variable domain, rest sourced from reference TRBV30 and TRBJ1-1, is SQTIHQWPATLVQPVGSPLSLECTVEGTSNPNLYWYRQAAGRGLQLLFYSVGIGQISSEVPQNLSASRPQDRQFILSSKKLLLSDSGFYLCAWISWRSGAEAFFGQGTRLTVV.

This clone has a single count. V usage is TRBV30 and J usage is TRBJ1-5; D unclear. The V gene's germline CDR1 is GTSNPN and CDR2 SVGIG (reference sequence). The CDR3 extends over 17 amino acids. The V end lost 4 bases, the J end lost 0 bases, and 19 bases lay between the germline ends. CDR3 loop: CAWISSRGNNSNQPQHF. DNA for the CDR3: TGTGCCTGGATATCTTCCAGAGGAAATAATAGCAATCAGCCCCAGCATTTT.

The chain links TRBV6-6 to TRBJ2-4; 7 positions agree with TRBD1. The CDR3 length is 15 residues. The J segment lost 1 base and the V segment lost 6 bases, leaving 6 bases of the junction unmatched. Germline V gene lookup returns CDR1 MNHNY and CDR2 SVGAGI (reference sequence). CDR3 sequence reads: CASRATGEAKNIQYF. Here the CDR3 DNA reads TGTGCCAGCAGGGCTACAGGGGAGGCCAAAAACATTCAGTACTTC.

The chain couples TRBV29-1 to TRBJ1-1; D is ambiguous. V was shortened by 3 bases and J by 3 bases, with 14 bases between the two germline ends. The germline V gene has CDR1 SQVTM and CDR2 ANQGSEA. CDR3 length equals 14 residues. Here the CDR3 reads CSVEIQVDDTEAFF. The CDR3 bases are TGCAGCGTTGAGATCCAGGTCGACGACACTGAAGCTTTCTTT.

This chain connects TRBV6-1 to TRBJ2-3; 9 nucleotides match TRBD1. The CDR3 is made up of 14 amino acids. Germline V gives CDR1 MNHNS, CDR2 SASEGT. With V trimmed by 6 bases and J by 3 bases, 4 bases remained unmatched. CDR3 nucleotide sequence: TGTGCCAGCAGGACAGACAGGGGGACAGATACGCAGTATTTT. This codes for CASRTDRGTDTQYF.

V is TRBV7-3 and J is TRBJ2-1; perhaps TRBD2 as D (5 bases). V was pared by 5 bases and J by 0 bases, with 5 bases between. The CDR3 extends over 13 amino acids. The germline V gene encodes CDR1 SGHTA and CDR2 FQGTGA. The CDR3 nucleotides are TGTGCCAGCAGCACTAGCTCCTACAATGAGCAGTTCTTC. Translating gives CASSTSSYNEQFF.

This clone was seen only once. The chain joins TRBV28 to TRBJ2-3, with D hard to call. This CDR3 is built from 11 residues. Trimming took off 11 bases at V and 9 bases at J, with 15 bases between the two ends. Germline loops: CDR1 MDHEN, CDR2 SYDVKM. CDR3 residues: CAVRENWTQYF. The CDR3 bases are TGTGCCGTTAGAGAGAATTGGACGCAGTATTTT.

The V and J genes are TRBV5-1 and TRBJ2-5; tentatively, D is TRBD1 (5 bases). V lost 0 bases and J 5 bases, leaving 26 bases between the germline ends. The germline gives CDR1 SGHRS, CDR2 YFSETQ. The CDR3 sequence is 19 residues long. The CDR3 nucleotides are TGCGCCAGCAGCTTGGTAGTGGTCTCCATTAGGGGCGGCATCGAGACCCAGTACTTC. Encoded protein: CASSLVVVSIRGGIETQYF.

V is TRBV30 and J is TRBJ2-5; 7 bases fit TRBD1. CDR3 length: 13 residues. V lost 3 bases and J lost 1; bases outside the gene matches: 2. Germline V lookup: CDR1 GTSNPN, CDR2 SVGIG (reference sequence). In DNA form, the CDR3 reads TGTGCCTGGAGAGGGACAGCCCAAGAGACCCAGTACTTC. Protein sequence: CAWRGTAQETQYF.

The count of this clone is one. The rearrangement links TRBV9 to TRBJ2-7; TRBD1 is a possible D gene (6 bases). Per the germline V gene, CDR1 is SGDLS and CDR2 is YYNGEE. The CDR3 runs to 13 residues. With 4 bases removed from V and 4 bases from J, the gap between germline ends came to 12 bases. The CDR3 region is CASSPHGQYEQYF. As DNA, the CDR3 is TGTGCCAGCAGCCCACATGGACAGTACGAGCAGTACTTC.

The chain uses TRBV6-5 and TRBJ1-2, with 7 bases aligning to TRBD1. The V segment lost 3 bases and the J segment 7 bases; nucleotides outside the gene matches: 8. The CDR3 runs to 14 residues. The germline V gene encodes CDR1 MNHEY and CDR2 SVGAGI. The CDR3: CASSYRGLDTGYTF. The CDR3 DNA reads TGTGCCAGCAGTTATAGGGGGCTCGATACTGGCTACACCTTC.

This clone appeared a few times. The chain uses TRBV7-2 and TRBJ2-7; TRBD1 aligns across 9 bases. CDR1 is SGHTA, CDR2 FQGNSA, per germline. The CDR3 is 14 residues long. After removal of 7 bases from V and 7 bases from J, the junction contained 11 bases not matched to a gene. In DNA form, the CDR3 reads TGTGCCAGCATCTCGGGACAGGGCCCCTGGGAGCAGTACTTC. This gives the protein CASISGQGPWEQYF.

V is TRBV18 and J is TRBJ1-3; D possibly corresponds to TRBD1 (6 bases). Germline CDR1 is KGHSH and CDR2 is LQKENI. The ends were cut back, 1 base at V and 0 bases at J, with 13 bases in the middle. This CDR3 has 17 residues. The CDR3 DNA reads TGTGCCAGCTCACCACTAGGACAGAAGAACTCTGGAAACACCATATATTTT. Translated, it gives CASSPLGQKNSGNTIYF.

J is TRBJ2-5 and V is TRBV30; unclear D gene. Deletions cut 0 bases from V and 5 bases from J, with 13 bases between. Per the germline V gene, CDR1 is GTSNPN and CDR2 is SVGIG (reference sequence). This CDR3 is built from 14 residues. The CDR3 bases are TGTGCCTGGAGTGTACGCGGTGCGTGGGAGACCCAGTACTTC. It encodes CAWSVRGAWETQYF.

This chain uses TRBV6-1 with TRBJ1-4; D uncertain. V dropped 5 bases and J dropped 0 bases, with 7 bases sitting between them. The length of the CDR3 is 14 residues. CDR1 and CDR2 (germline): MNHNS, SASEGT. The chain's CDR3 is CASSSHATNEKLFF. DNA of the CDR3: TGTGCCAGCAGTTCCCATGCAACTAATGAAAAACTGTTTTTT.

The chain combines TRBV20-1 with TRBJ1-2; unclear D gene. CDR1 and CDR2 (germline): DFQATT, SNEGSKA (reference sequence). The CDR3 runs to 8 residues. DNA for the CDR3: TGCAGGGATGGAGGGTACACCTTC. Translating it yields CRDGGYTF.